These 25 T cell receptor beta chains originate from one sample sequenced in a study of OX40 agonist ivuxolimab in advanced cancers. Here immunoSEQ multiplex PCR was the method, and the copy in TCRdb shows in-frame clones only, minus some. The data show tens of thousands of clones, 90% seen once. The material was CD4+ or CD8+ T cells sorted from blood, obtained in a trial of the OX40 agonist ivuxolimab. Every receptor here comes from an adult with an advanced solid tumor such as melanoma, head and neck, liver or kidney cancer.

This chain connects TRBV9 to TRBJ2-1, with 9 positions matching TRBD1. The CDR3 has 15 amino acids. V trimming: 3 bases; J trimming: 4 bases; junction bases outside the gene matches: 5. In germline, CDR1 is SGDLS, CDR2 YYNGEE. CDR3 loop: CASSGRGTGYNEQFF. CDR3 nucleotide sequence: TGTGCCAGCAGCGGGAGGGGGACAGGGTACAATGAGCAGTTCTTC.

The chain links TRBV5-1 to TRBJ1-1, with D uncertain. CDR1 and CDR2 (germline): SGHRS, YFSETQ. The CDR3 is 15 amino acids. With 6 bases removed from V and 4 bases from J, the gap between germline ends came to 19 bases. CDR3 region: CASTELWGATTEAFF. CDR3 sequence (DNA): TGCGCCAGCACCGAATTATGGGGAGCTACCACTGAAGCTTTCTTT.

Only a few counts were recorded for this clone. The CDR3 protein is CASLQQNSNQPQHF. The CDR3 DNA reads as TGTGCCAGCCTACAGCAAAATAGCAATCAGCCCCAGCATTTT. The gene calls are TRBV19 and TRBJ1-5; D uncertain. The CDR3 covers 14 residues. Between the trimmed V and J ends, which lost 9 bases and 0 bases, there was a span of 12 bases. Germline values: CDR1 LNHDA, CDR2 SQIVND (reference sequence).

The V call is TRBV6-6, the J call TRBJ1-1; maybe TRBD1 (6 bases). V was trimmed by 0 bases and J by 6 bases, leaving 11 bases between them. Germline lookup yields CDR1 MNHNY and CDR2 SVGAGI (reference sequence). The CDR3 is 14 amino acids. CDR3 bases: TGTGCCAGCAGTTACTCGGGGGGGGCCGCTGAAGCTTTCTTT. Amino acids: CASSYSGGAAEAFF.

The CDR3 sequence: CASSFSDTEQYF. CDR3 DNA sequence: TGCGCCAGCAGCTTCTCTGACACCGAGCAGTACTTC. The V gene is TRBV5-1, the J gene TRBJ2-7; no clear D gene. V lost 2 bases to trimming and J lost 6 bases, with 9 bases between them. Germline V gives CDR1 SGHRS, CDR2 YFSETQ. The CDR3 is 12 residues long.

V is TRBV9 and J is TRBJ2-2; possibly TRBD1 or TRBD2 for D (7 bases each). With 2 bases removed from V and 3 bases from J, the gap between germline ends came to 17 bases. The CDR3 covers 17 residues. From germline, CDR1 is SGDLS and CDR2 YYNGEE. In nucleotides, the CDR3 is TGTGCCAGCAGCGTGTCTAGGGAGGGGGCGGACACCGGGGAGCTGTTTTTT. As protein: CASSVSREGADTGELFF. The full variable domain, its missing parts supplied by reference TRBV9 and TRBJ2-2, is DSGVTQTPKHLITATGQRVTLRCSPRSGDLSVYWYQQSLDQGLQFLIQYYNGEERAKGNILERFSAQQFPDLHSELNLSSLELGDSALYFCASSVSREGADTGELFFGEGSRLTVL.

This clone has just one count. This chain connects TRBV6-5 to TRBJ2-1, with D hard to call. V lost 2 bases, J lost 8 bases, and 10 bases lay in between. CDR1 and CDR2 from the germline V gene are MNHEY and SVGAGI. This CDR3 has 13 amino acids. In DNA, the CDR3 is TGTGCCAGCAGTTACGGAGTTAGCTATGAGCAGTTCTTC. This gives the protein CASSYGVSYEQFF.

This chain uses TRBV9 with TRBJ2-5, with a weak D call TRBD1 (6 bases). V lost 2 bases and J lost 2, with 13 bases in between. Per the germline V gene, CDR1 is SGDLS and CDR2 is YYNGEE. CDR3 length: 15 residues. CDR3 loop: CASSVGAYSQETQYF. CDR3 sequence (DNA): TGTGCCAGCAGCGTGGGGGCTTACTCACAAGAGACCCAGTACTTC.

CDR3 amino acids: CATRGGASYNEQFF. The CDR3 DNA follows: TGTGCCACCCGGGGGGGGGCCTCCTACAATGAGCAGTTCTTC. The chain is built from TRBV19 and TRBJ2-1, with 8 bases aligning to TRBD2. The germline gives CDR1 LNHDA, CDR2 SQIVND (reference sequence). Trimming at V came to 10 bases and at J to 0 bases, leaving 5 bases not matched to a gene. The CDR3 length is 14 residues. The full variable domain, its missing parts supplied by reference TRBV19 and TRBJ2-1, is DGGITQSPKYLFRKEGQNVTLSCEQNLNHDAMYWYRQDPGQGLRLIYYSQIVNDFQKGDIAEGYSVSREKKESFPLTVTSAQKNPTAFYLCATRGGASYNEQFFGPGTRLTVL.

The chain uses TRBV27 and TRBJ2-6; 10 bases line up with TRBD2. J was trimmed by 0 bases and V by 1 base; bases with no gene match: 6. The CDR3 has 19 residues. CDR1 is MNHEY and CDR2 is SMNVEV in the germline V gene (reference sequence). This CDR3 reads CASSLYGTSDYSGANVLTF. The CDR3 bases are TGTGCCAGCAGTTTATACGGGACTAGCGACTACTCTGGGGCCAACGTCCTGACTTTC.

The V gene is TRBV27, the J gene TRBJ2-7, with 10 bases identical to TRBD2. The germline V gene encodes CDR1 MNHEY and CDR2 SMNVEV (reference sequence). This CDR3 comprises 16 residues. V shed 2 bases and J 5 bases; nucleotides not matched to a gene: 9. CDR3 coding DNA: TGTGCCAGCAGTTTAAGAGCGGGGGGGCCTCTCAACGAGCAGTACTTC. This codes for CASSLRAGGPLNEQYF.

This chain links TRBV29-1 with TRBJ1-2; 7 bases agree with TRBD1. The CDR3 covers 13 residues. Germline V lookup: CDR1 SQVTM, CDR2 ANQGSEA. Trimming removed 6 bases from V and 9 bases from J; junction bases left unmatched: 13. In DNA, the CDR3 is TGCAGCGTGCCTACCGGAGGGGGCAAGCGCTACACCTTC. It translates to CSVPTGGGKRYTF.

This chain joins TRBV6-1 and TRBJ2-3, with 12 nucleotides matching TRBD2. V gave up 2 bases and J gave up 4 bases; unmatched junction bases: 1. Germline V gene data show CDR1 as MNHNS and CDR2 as SASEGT. The CDR3 spans 15 residues. In DNA form, the CDR3 reads TGTGCCAGCAGTGAACTAGCGGGGGGGCCAGATACGCAGTATTTT. It encodes CASSELAGGPDTQYF.

In its sample, this clone was seen a few times. In DNA, the CDR3 is TGCGCCAGCAGTGAGACAGGGAACACTGAAGCTTTCTTT. Its translation: CASSETGNTEAFF. The V call is TRBV10-1, the J call TRBJ1-1; a weak D match, TRBD1 (5 bases). This CDR3 is built from 13 residues. The V and J ends lost 2 bases and 1 base respectively, with 5 bases between them. Per the germline V gene, CDR1 is WNHNN and CDR2 is SYGVQD (reference sequence).

In this sample, this clone turned up a few times. The chain links TRBV7-6 to TRBJ2-3, with D possibly matching TRBD1 (7 bases). Per germline, CDR1 SGHVS and CDR2 FNYEAQ. V lost 1 base and J lost 6, with 14 bases in between. The CDR3 runs to 15 residues. The CDR3 nucleotides read TGTGCCAGCAGCTTAGTTCAGGGGGGCGGGGATACGCAGTATTTT. The encoded protein is CASSLVQGGGDTQYF.

This clone appeared a few times. This rearrangement joins TRBV27 to TRBJ1-2; 10 bases match TRBD1. Losses at the gene ends were 5 bases for V and 7 bases for J; bases not matched to a gene: 10. The CDR3 totals 15 residues. Germline values: CDR1 MNHEY, CDR2 SMNVEV (reference sequence). The CDR3 DNA reads TGTGCCAGCAGTGTCTCCGGGACAGGGGTAGGTGGCTACACCTTC. The encoded protein is CASSVSGTGVGGYTF.

The gene calls are TRBV7-2 and TRBJ2-3; 14 bases line up with TRBD2. V dropped 3 bases and J dropped 5; count of bases not matched to a gene: 10. The germline CDR1 and CDR2 sequences are SGHTA and FQGNSA. The CDR3 covers 18 residues. The CDR3 protein is CASSLGVVTSGGGDTQYF. The CDR3 DNA reads as TGTGCCAGCAGCTTGGGTGTTGTGACTAGCGGGGGGGGAGATACGCAGTATTTT.

The sample holds one count of this clone. The V call is TRBV5-8, the J call TRBJ2-4; no definite D call. The V gene lost 0 bases and the J gene lost 11 bases, with 18 bases spanning the gap. CDR1 and CDR2 from the germline V gene are SGHTS and YDEGEE. The CDR3 loop spans 15 amino acids. The CDR3 sequence is CASSLAFGPPFFQYF. The CDR3 bases are TGTGCCAGCAGCTTGGCCTTTGGCCCTCCCTTCTTTCAGTACTTC.

The chain combines TRBV5-1 with TRBJ2-7; D is perhaps TRBD2 (5 bases). The length of the CDR3 is 15 residues. Trimming left V 1 base short and J 1 base short, with 12 bases between. Germline V CDR1 and CDR2: SGHRS, YFSETQ. CDR3 protein: CASSLIAGGSYEQYF. The CDR3 coding sequence is TGCGCCAGCAGCTTGATAGCTGGCGGGTCCTACGAGCAGTACTTC.

The chain employs TRBV6-5 and TRBJ1-2; possible D gene TRBD1, 5 bases. Germline V gene sequence: CDR1 MNHEY, CDR2 SVGAGI. CDR3 size: 13 residues. The V end was cut by 10 bases, the J end by 4 bases, with 16 bases between. CDR3 nucleotides: TGTGCCACCCATCCAGACAGCCTCTATGGCTACACCTTC. Protein product: CATHPDSLYGYTF.

The chain employs TRBV5-8 and TRBJ2-7; D is possibly TRBD2 (5 bases). From germline, CDR1 is SGHTS and CDR2 YDEGEE. This CDR3 contains 13 residues. V gave up 4 bases and J gave up 2 bases, with 10 bases separating them. The CDR3: CASSTGLPYEQYF. The CDR3 DNA follows: TGTGCCAGCAGCACTGGACTGCCCTACGAGCAGTACTTC. Filled out from reference TRBV5-8 and TRBJ2-7, the complete variable domain reads EAGVTQSPTHLIKTRGQQATLRCSPISGHTSVYWYQQALGLGLQFLLWYDEGEERNRGNFPPRFSGRQFPNYSSELNVNALELEDSALYLCASSTGLPYEQYFGPGTRLTVT.

V usage is TRBV7-3 and J usage is TRBJ2-5, with 7 bases matching TRBD2. The V gene end was trimmed by 2 bases and the J gene end by 7 bases; junction bases not matched to a gene: 1. This CDR3 has 12 residues. The germline gives CDR1 SGHTA, CDR2 FQGTGA. The CDR3 region is CASSLSGGTQYF. The CDR3 bases are TGTGCCAGCAGCTTATCGGGAGGGACCCAGTACTTC.

The J gene is TRBJ2-5, the V gene TRBV4-1; no firm D call. The J call could be wrong; TRBJ2-7 is a better fit for the DNA end. Per the germline V gene, CDR1 is MGHRA and CDR2 is YSYEKL. The CDR3 totals 17 residues. The CDR3 bases are TGCGCCAGCAGCCAACCCCTCGTCAGAGTAAACCCCTACGAGCAGTACTTC. Residues: CASSQPLVRVNPYEQYF.

This chain joins TRBV19 and TRBJ2-1; D uncertain. This CDR3 is 16 amino acids long. Germline V gene sequence: CDR1 LNHDA, CDR2 SQIVND (reference sequence). V lost 7 bases, J lost 5 bases, and 21 bases lay in between. The CDR3 is CASMEYLGGANNEQFF. The DNA for the CDR3 is TGTGCCAGTATGGAGTATCTTGGCGGAGCTAACAATGAGCAGTTCTTC.

The rearrangement links TRBV28 to TRBJ1-1, with D hard to call. The germline V and J ends were trimmed by 1 base and 0 bases, with 6 bases remaining between them. The CDR3 is made up of 14 amino acids. CDR1 is MDHEN and CDR2 is SYDVKM in the germline V gene. The CDR3 protein is CASSLLSVNTEAFF. The CDR3 region has the DNA TGTGCCAGCAGTTTATTGTCCGTGAACACTGAAGCTTTCTTT.